Detailed here is one T cell receptor (beta chain). As yet, its antigen is unknown. This table comes from immunoSEQ multiplex PCR, and its TCRdb copy is limited to in-frame clones, with some not included. The sample holds more than 12,000 clones, roughly nine tenths seen once. This specimen comes from a study of PD-1 blockade in classical Hodgkin lymphoma. The CDR3 runs 13 residues. Germline V CDR1 and CDR2: SEHNR, FQNEAQ (reference sequence). The junction had 8 bases not matched to a gene; V was cut back by 8 bases and J by 7 bases. Points from the study as a whole: Baseline TCR diversity was reportedly lower in newly diagnosed patients than in healthy donors. It was reported as lower still in relapsed/refractory patients. Causes of the repertoire differences remain undefined, possibly disease activity or prior therapy.

Time point specified: newly diagnosed, previously untreated cHL patient sample. The investigators isolated CD8+ T cells from thawed PBMCs using magnetic negative selection. J is TRBJ2-1 and V is TRBV7-9; TRBD2 matches 7 bases. The sample taken for sequencing was CD8+ T cells from blood. The sequence was obtained from a human donor with classical Hodgkin lymphoma. CDR3 amino acids: CASRAGVSNEQFF. The DNA for the CDR3 is TGTGCCAGCCGGGCGGGAGTCTCGAATGAGCAGTTCTTC.